This is a list of T cell receptor beta chains from one sample in a study of molecular identifiers for immune sequencing clone quantification. Each CDR3 protein is one row after TCRdb ran MiXCR on the PCR reads. The profile covers a few hundred thousand distinct CDR3 sequences, with around a fifth appearing a single time and about 0.8% taken by the ten largest. Material: naive CD8+ T cells from blood, with Jurkat cell RNA spiked in. Receptors originate from a human donor in good health. Some libraries in this study had Jurkat cell RNA spiked in. CDR3s include the opening cysteine and the closing phenylalanine or tryptophan. The order of the fields is clone size, V gene, D gene, J gene, CDR3 protein, CDR3 DNA. The D gene is left open where the match is weak. Rows give clone size only sometimes, using once, few, many, or a class for an expanded clone.

size: many; V: TRBV20-1; D: TRBD1; J: TRBJ2-7; CDR3: CSASDRVTYEQYF; DNA: TGCAGTGCTAGTGACAGGGTCACCTACGAGCAGTACTTC
size: -; V: TRBV11-2; D: -; J: TRBJ2-7; CDR3: CASRVSAYEQYF; DNA: TGTGCCAGCAGGGTCAGCGCCTACGAGCAGTACTTC
size: -; V: TRBV7-2; D: TRBD1; J: TRBJ2-7; CDR3: CASSSTYRDRHSYEQYF; DNA: TGTGCCAGCAGCTCTACTTACCGGGACAGGCATTCCTACGAGCAGTACTTC
size: -; V: TRBV12-3/TRBV12-4; D: -; J: TRBJ2-3; CDR3: CASSFSASSTDTQYF; DNA: TGTGCCAGCAGTTTCTCGGCATCGAGCACAGATACGCAGTATTTT
size: -; V: TRBV14; D: TRBD1; J: TRBJ2-7; CDR3: CASSQWGGQGAYEQYF; DNA: TGTGCCAGCAGCCAATGGGGGGGACAGGGTGCCTACGAGCAGTACTTC
size: many; V: TRBV27; D: -; J: TRBJ1-1; CDR3: CASSFGTLNTEAFF; DNA: TGTGCCAGCAGTTTCGGGACTTTGAACACTGAAGCTTTCTTT
size: many; V: TRBV20-1; D: -; J: TRBJ2-7; CDR3: CSARDRTPYSYEQYF; DNA: TGCAGTGCTAGAGATAGGACACCATACTCCTACGAGCAGTACTTC
size: -; V: TRBV6-2/TRBV6-3; D: -; J: TRBJ1-4; CDR3: CASGARRREGLFF; DNA: TGTGCCAGCGGGGCCCGCCGGAGAGAGGGACTGTTTTTT
size: few; V: TRBV9; D: -; J: TRBJ1-6; CDR3: CASSVEGEYVYNSPLHF; DNA: TGTGCCAGCAGCGTAGAAGGGGAGTATGTCTATAATTCACCCCTCCACTTT
size: -; V: TRBV24-1; D: TRBD1; J: TRBJ2-2; CDR3: CATSDPLPTGIGELFF; DNA: TGTGCCACCAGTGATCCGCTACCGACAGGGATCGGGGAGCTGTTTTTT
size: few; V: TRBV10-2; D: TRBD2; J: TRBJ2-2; CDR3: CASSRLAGPINTGELFF; DNA: TGCGCCAGCAGTAGACTAGCGGGGCCTATAAACACCGGGGAGCTGTTTTTT
size: few; V: TRBV14; D: -; J: TRBJ2-6; CDR3: CVSSQGSGANVLTF; DNA: TGTGTCAGCAGCCAAGGATCTGGGGCCAACGTCCTGACTTTC
size: few; V: TRBV7-9; D: -; J: TRBJ1-1; CDR3: CASSHLPNTEAFF; DNA: TGTGCCAGCAGTCACCTCCCAAACACTGAAGCTTTCTTT
size: many; V: TRBV7-9; D: TRBD1; J: TRBJ1-4; CDR3: CASSLASTGVEKLFF; DNA: TGTGCCAGCAGCTTAGCGTCGACAGGGGTTGAAAAACTGTTTTTT
size: -; V: TRBV6-5; D: -; J: TRBJ1-5; CDR3: CASSYGGPAGNQPQHF; DNA: TGTGCCAGCAGTTATGGTGGTCCGGCGGGCAATCAGCCCCAGCATTTT
size: many; V: TRBV6-1; D: TRBD1; J: TRBJ1-1; CDR3: CASSEWRTGFGAFF; DNA: TGTGCCAGCAGTGAATGGAGGACAGGGTTTGGGGCTTTCTTT
size: many; V: TRBV28; D: -; J: TRBJ1-2; CDR3: CASRPPDAFNYGYTF; DNA: TGTGCCAGCAGACCCCCCGATGCCTTTAACTATGGCTACACCTTC